This T cell receptor (beta chain) was observed in a study of beta chain features in type 1 diabetes. Unmatched junction bases numbered 6, after V lost 5 bases and J lost 4 bases. The germline V gene has CDR1 SGHNT and CDR2 YENEEA. The CDR3 has 14 residues. Study findings and constraints: For patients, the naive, central memory and Treg TCRB repertoires appeared more alike than for healthy donors. It was possible that PCR favored shorter templates, equally so in patients and controls.

Expressed TCRB transcripts were sequenced, since all the RNA that had been isolated was reverse transcribed. The method was immunoSEQ multiplex PCR; TCRdb's version includes in-frame clones alone and lacks a portion of them. The table records 150,000 to 200,000 clones, 9% to 10% of them present only once. Concerning this clone itself: Its target is not known.

This rearrangement joins TRBV11-3 to TRBJ2-3; TRBD1 matches 7 bases. This receptor was obtained from a woman aged 18-30 years in good health. Sequenced: central memory CD4+ T cells from blood. The CDR3 nucleotides are TGTGCCAGCAGCATCTACAGGGGATCAGATACGCAGTATTTT. As protein: CASSIYRGSDTQYF.